A selection of T cell receptor beta chains follows, all from one sample in a study of blood T cell repertoires in COVID-19. Assay used: immunoSEQ multiplex PCR; TCRdb lists only in-frame clones, some missing. Of approximately 200,000 clones listed, 85% are singletons. Sequenced material: PBMCs or T cells enriched from blood (not recorded which). These TCRs come from a man aged 40-49 years who had recovered from COVID-19. The CDR3 runs from the conserved cysteine through the conserved F or W. A D gene is named only where the DNA matches it firmly. Size values are once, few and many counts, or a class for expanded clones, and some rows have none.

CDR3 protein,V gene,D gene,clone size
CASSGGTGLTYEQYF,TRBV7-6,TRBD1,once
CSASSGSATDTQYF,TRBV20-1,TRBD2,.
CASSREAGYTEAFF,TRBV2,.,.
CASSFRSADNEKLFF,TRBV6-5,.,.
CASSEVGAGWSTEAFF,TRBV2,.,.
CASSPMQGGTYGYTF,TRBV18,.,once
CASSQVGGGKYEQYF,TRBV3-1/TRBV3-2,.,.
CASSLAGEIRNEQFF,TRBV7-2,TRBD2,.
CASSPYGQTKETQYF,TRBV7-2,.,.
CASSSGTTAADEQYF,TRBV11-2,.,.
CASSYRPGLKEKLFF,TRBV6-5,.,.
CASSLGGDMNTEAFF,TRBV5-6,.,.
CASSWDSNQPQHF,TRBV12-3/TRBV12-4,TRBD1,.
CASSQDRAGAAYEQYF,TRBV14,.,.
CASSSRTGGIEQYF,TRBV27,TRBD1,.
CASSQPRQGWEKLFF,TRBV4-1,TRBD1,.
CASSLDLGSGRFYEQYF,TRBV7-2,TRBD2,.
CASSPGQGKQPQHF,TRBV2,TRBD1,.
CASSFRDSQETQYF,TRBV28,TRBD1,.
CATSSGTAGANVLTF,TRBV15,TRBD1,few
CACQGNNSPLHF,TRBV30,.,once
CASSLGTTGEGQTQYF,TRBV7-9,.,.
CASSYRTGGANTEAFF,TRBV6-5,TRBD1,.
CASSSSGLQETQYF,TRBV7-9,.,.
CASSTDGQGAYEQYF,TRBV7-9,TRBD1,once
CASSLRWESTGELFF,TRBV5-4,.,.
CSVLDIINEQFF,TRBV29-1,.,few
CSALTGGLNNYGYTF,TRBV29-1,TRBD1,few